Below are 17 T cell receptor beta chains sequenced from a single sample in a study of shared clonotypes between healthy human individuals. Naive CD8 cells lacked CD45RO and underwent positive selection for CCR7, leaving out terminally differentiated effector memory CD45RA+ cells. The method was immunoSEQ multiplex PCR; TCRdb's version includes in-frame clones alone and lacks a portion of them. The sample shows millions of clones, 93% of them seen only once. The specimen sequenced was naive CD8+ T cells from PBMCs. These receptors were taken from a man younger than 35 in good health. Some clones in this sample may be carry-over from other donors' samples.

The chain uses TRBV9 and TRBJ2-3; tentatively, D is TRBD2 (5 bases). Trimming removed 3 bases from V and 4 bases from J, with 12 bases in between. This CDR3 has 14 residues. Looked up from germline, CDR1 is SGDLS and CDR2 is YYNGEE. The CDR3 nucleotides read TGTGCCAGCAGCGCAGCCGGGATCCCAGATACGCAGTATTTT. Its translation is CASSAAGIPDTQYF.

The chain combines TRBV9 with TRBJ2-5; 7 bases align to TRBD1. The CDR3 extends over 16 amino acids. Trimming removed 4 bases from V and 0 bases from J; junction bases left unmatched: 9. Germline-derived CDR1 and CDR2 are SGDLS and YYNGEE. CDR3 amino acids: CASSSRQGGDQETQYF. Here the CDR3 DNA reads TGTGCCAGCAGCTCTCGACAGGGTGGGGACCAAGAGACCCAGTACTTC.

The chain's CDR3 is CASSFTQGAIRGTF. The CDR3 DNA reads TGTGCCAGCAGCTTTACACAGGGGGCGATTAGAGGTACCTTC. The chain combines TRBV5-6 with TRBJ1-2, with 9 bases identical to TRBD1. With 2 bases clipped from V and 14 bases from J, the junction kept 13 bases outside the gene matches. The CDR3 is 14 residues long. Germline-derived CDR1 and CDR2 are SGHDT and YYEEEE.

This clone was counted a single time. The rearrangement links TRBV5-1 to TRBJ2-3; D unresolved. Germline values: CDR1 SGHRS, CDR2 YFSETQ. This CDR3 has 13 residues. Trimming shortened V by 0 bases and J by 2 bases, and 4 bases separated the two germline ends. CDR3 DNA sequence: TGCGCCAGCAGCTTGGACTACACAGATACGCAGTATTTT. Translation: CASSLDYTDTQYF.

The chain has TRBV7-9 and TRBJ2-5; the match to TRBD2 covers 9 bases. Germline values: CDR1 SEHNR, CDR2 FQNEAQ (reference sequence). Trimming took 2 bases from V and 5 from J; bases not matched to a gene: 9. The CDR3 totals 16 residues. CDR3 in amino acids: CASSLRGAGGGETQYF. The CDR3 DNA sequence: TGTGCCAGCAGCTTAAGGGGCGCGGGAGGGGGTGAGACCCAGTACTTC. The variable domain in full, with the rest retrieved from reference TRBV7-9 and TRBJ2-5, is DTGVSQNPRHKITKRGQNVTFRCDPISEHNRLYWYRQTLGQGPEFLTYFQNEAQLEKSRLLSDRFSAERPKGSFSTLEIQRTEQGDSAMYLCASSLRGAGGGETQYFGPGTRLLVL.

This chain connects TRBV27 to TRBJ1-4; D not resolved. The ends were cut back, 6 bases at V and 0 bases at J, with 11 bases in the middle. The CDR3 runs 15 residues. CDR1 and CDR2 (germline): MNHEY, SMNVEV (reference sequence). The CDR3 protein is CASRTGEATNEKLFF. CDR3 nucleotide sequence: TGTGCCAGCAGAACGGGAGAAGCAACTAATGAAAAACTGTTTTTT. The full variable domain, completed using reference TRBV27 and TRBJ1-4, is EAQVTQNPRYLITVTGKKLTVTCSQNMNHEYMSWYRQDPGLGLRQIYYSMNVEVTDKGDVPEGYKVSRKEKRNFPLILESPSPNQTSLYFCASRTGEATNEKLFFGSGTQLSVL.

V and J are TRBV4-1 and TRBJ1-4; D call uncertain. Between the trimmed V and J ends, which lost 0 bases and 11 bases, there was a span of 16 bases. The CDR3 length is 15 residues. The germline V gene has CDR1 MGHRA and CDR2 YSYEKL. The CDR3 bases are TGCGCCAGCAGCCAAGAATTTTTCGGAGGAGAGAAACTGTTTTTT. Translation: CASSQEFFGGEKLFF.

This clone was seen a single time. The chain recombines TRBV27 with TRBJ2-3; 14 nucleotides line up with TRBD2. There are 14 residues in the CDR3. The germline V gene encodes CDR1 MNHEY and CDR2 SMNVEV (reference sequence). Trimming at V came to 8 bases and at J to 5 bases, leaving 3 bases not matched to a gene. The CDR3 sequence: CASAGTSGRDTQYF. CDR3 nucleotide sequence: TGTGCCAGCGCCGGGACTAGCGGGAGAGATACGCAGTATTTT.

V gene TRBV6-1 combines with J gene TRBJ1-2; the match to TRBD1 covers 8 bases. Germline CDR1 reads MNHNS; CDR2 reads SASEGT. With 1 base clipped from V and 3 bases from J, the junction kept 7 bases outside the gene matches. This CDR3 has 16 residues. CDR3 coding DNA: TGTGCCAGCAGTGAAGTCCGGGACAGGAATGACTATGGCTACACCTTC. Its translation: CASSEVRDRNDYGYTF.

About this clone itself: The same CDR3 arises from other DNA sequences in this sample as well. The CDR3: CASSLARNEQFF. As DNA, the CDR3 is TGTGCCAGCAGCTTGGCAAGGAATGAGCAGTTCTTC. The rearrangement uses TRBV5-6 and TRBJ2-1; D is uncertain. This CDR3 has 12 amino acids. The V end was cut by 0 bases, the J end by 7 bases, with 5 bases between. Germline V gene data show CDR1 as SGHDT and CDR2 as YYEEEE.

V usage is TRBV20-1 and J usage is TRBJ1-1; D is possibly TRBD1 (6 bases). CDR3 length: 10 residues. Germline V gene data show CDR1 as DFQATT and CDR2 as SNEGSKA (reference sequence). The CDR3 loop reads CSSRGTEAFF. The CDR3 DNA is TGCAGCTCAAGGGGGACTGAAGCTTTCTTT.

The rearrangement uses TRBV11-2 and TRBJ2-1; no firm D call. The CDR3 runs 16 residues. V was clipped by 5 bases and J by 12 bases, with 26 bases between them. Per germline, CDR1 SGHAT and CDR2 FQNNGV. The CDR3 coding sequence is TGTGCCAGCAGCCCCCGATGGCTGGATGACAATGAGTGGCAGTTCTTC. Translating gives CASSPRWLDDNEWQFF.

Points on this clone: This CDR3 is also generated by other DNA sequences in the sample. This chain connects TRBV7-2 to TRBJ2-7, with a weak D call TRBD1 (5 bases). Trimming left V 5 bases short and J 2 bases short, with 13 bases between. This CDR3 region has 14 residues. Germline CDR1 is SGHTA and CDR2 is FQGNSA. CDR3 nucleotide sequence: TGTGCCAGCAGCCCTCTGGCAGGGACCTACGAGCAGTACTTC. It encodes CASSPLAGTYEQYF.

The genes are TRBV5-6 and TRBJ2-3; 10 bases agree with TRBD1. In germline, CDR1 is SGHDT, CDR2 YYEEEE. V was clipped by 4 bases and J by 4 bases; unmatched bases: 9. There are 16 residues in the CDR3. CDR3 in amino acids: CASSLGQGLFPDTQYF. The CDR3 DNA reads TGTGCCAGCAGCCTGGGACAGGGGTTATTCCCAGATACGCAGTATTTT.

V gene TRBV28 combines with J gene TRBJ2-2; possibly TRBD1 for D (6 bases). The CDR3 sequence is 16 residues long. Trimming pared 6 bases from V and 1 base from J, leaving 15 bases between. Per the germline V gene, CDR1 is MDHEN and CDR2 is SYDVKM. The DNA for the CDR3 is TGTGCCAGCAGATTCAGGGGAGTATGGAACACCGGGGAGCTGTTTTTT. Its translation: CASRFRGVWNTGELFF.

The V and J genes are TRBV6-5 and TRBJ1-1, with TRBD1 matching 7 bases. Germline CDR1 MNHEY, CDR2 SVGAGI. The J segment lost 0 bases and the V segment lost 3 bases, leaving 7 bases of the junction unmatched. The CDR3 spans 16 residues. The CDR3, as DNA: TGTGCCAGCAGTTATAAGACAGGGCCACTGAACACTGAAGCTTTCTTT. Its translation is CASSYKTGPLNTEAFF.

J is TRBJ2-2 and V is TRBV5-1; TRBD1 is a possible D gene (5 bases). The CDR3 spans 15 residues. Germline V CDR1 and CDR2: SGHRS, YFSETQ. Between the trimmed V and J ends, which lost 0 bases and 2 bases, there was a span of 8 bases. CDR3 sequence: CASSLGQTNTGELFF. For the CDR3, the DNA is TGCGCCAGCAGCTTGGGACAGACTAACACCGGGGAGCTGTTTTTT.